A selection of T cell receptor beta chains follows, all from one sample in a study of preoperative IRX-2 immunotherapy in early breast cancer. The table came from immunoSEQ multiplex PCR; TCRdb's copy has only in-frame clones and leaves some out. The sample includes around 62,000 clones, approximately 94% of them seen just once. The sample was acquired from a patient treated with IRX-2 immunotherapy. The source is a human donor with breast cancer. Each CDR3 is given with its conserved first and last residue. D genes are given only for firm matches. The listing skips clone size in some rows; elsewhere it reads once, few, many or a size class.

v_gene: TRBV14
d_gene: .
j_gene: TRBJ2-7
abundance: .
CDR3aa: CASSQSVPQREYF
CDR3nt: TGTGCCAGCAGCCAAAGCGTCCCTCAGAGGGAGTACTTC

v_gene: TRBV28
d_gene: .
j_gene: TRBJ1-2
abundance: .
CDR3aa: CASSLFFEYGYTF
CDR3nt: TGTGCCAGCAGTTTATTCTTTGAATATGGCTACACCTTC

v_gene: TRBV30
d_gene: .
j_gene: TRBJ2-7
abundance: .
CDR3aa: CAWSVAAYEQYF
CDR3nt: TGTGCCTGGAGTGTCGCTGCCTACGAGCAGTACTTC

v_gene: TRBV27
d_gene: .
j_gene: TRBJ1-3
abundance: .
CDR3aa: CASRRGREGNTIYF
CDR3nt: TGTGCCAGCAGACGGGGCCGGGAGGGAAACACCATATATTTT

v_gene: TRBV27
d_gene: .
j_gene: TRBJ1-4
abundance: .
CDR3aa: CASRSNFGGLNEKLFF
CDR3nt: TGTGCCAGCAGGAGCAATTTCGGGGGCCTAAATGAAAAACTGTTTTTT

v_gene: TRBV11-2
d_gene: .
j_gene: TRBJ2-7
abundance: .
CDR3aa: CASSLQSVRADSYEQYF
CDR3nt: TGTGCCAGCAGCTTACAATCTGTGCGGGCCGACTCCTACGAGCAGTACTTC

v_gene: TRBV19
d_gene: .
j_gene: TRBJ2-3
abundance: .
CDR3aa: CASTSGTDTQYF
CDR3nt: TGTGCCAGTACTTCTGGCACAGATACGCAGTATTTT

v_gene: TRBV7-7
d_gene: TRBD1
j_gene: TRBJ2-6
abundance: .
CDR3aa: CASKQGSGANVLTF
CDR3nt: TGTGCCAGCAAACAGGGGTCTGGGGCCAACGTCCTGACTTTC

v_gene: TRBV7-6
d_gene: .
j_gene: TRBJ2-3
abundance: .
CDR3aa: CASSPDIQAFTDTQYF
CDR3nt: TGTGCCAGCAGCCCAGACATCCAAGCTTTCACAGATACGCAGTATTTT

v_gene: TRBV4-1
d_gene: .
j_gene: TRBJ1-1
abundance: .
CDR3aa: CASSQVANEAFF
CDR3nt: TGCGCCAGCAGCCAGGTAGCTAATGAAGCTTTCTTT

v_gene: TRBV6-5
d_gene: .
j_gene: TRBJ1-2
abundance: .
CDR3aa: CASSYSRTAYGYTF
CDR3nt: TGTGCCAGCAGTTACTCGAGGACAGCCTATGGCTACACCTTC

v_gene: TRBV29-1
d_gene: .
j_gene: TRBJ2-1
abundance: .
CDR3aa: CSVEDRTQSNEQFF
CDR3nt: TGCAGCGTTGAAGACCGGACCCAATCCAATGAGCAGTTCTTC

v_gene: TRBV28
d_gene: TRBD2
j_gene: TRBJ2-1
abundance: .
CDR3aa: CASSFRTIAGPRNEQFF
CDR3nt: TGTGCCAGCAGTTTTCGGACGATAGCGGGGCCTAGAAATGAGCAGTTCTTC

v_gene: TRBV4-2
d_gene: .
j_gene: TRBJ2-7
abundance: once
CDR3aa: CASSQGPYEQYF
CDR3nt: TGTGCCAGCAGCCAAGGCCCCTACGAGCAGTACTTC

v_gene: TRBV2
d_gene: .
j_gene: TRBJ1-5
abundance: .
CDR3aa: CASTRGQSNQPQHF
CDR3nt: TGTGCCAGCACCCGAGGACAGAGCAATCAGCCCCAGCATTTT

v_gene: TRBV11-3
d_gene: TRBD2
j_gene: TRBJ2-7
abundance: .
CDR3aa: CASSLTVGGEQYF
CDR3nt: TGTGCCAGCAGCTTAACTGTGGGAGGGGAGCAGTACTTC

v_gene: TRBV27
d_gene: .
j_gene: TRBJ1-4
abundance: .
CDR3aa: CASSFRPWEKLFF
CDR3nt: TGTGCCAGCAGTTTCCGCCCCTGGGAAAAACTGTTTTTT

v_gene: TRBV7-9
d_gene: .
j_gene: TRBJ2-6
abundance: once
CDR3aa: CASSLGPGHASSGANVLTF
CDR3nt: TGTGCCAGCAGCTTAGGACCGGGACATGCGAGCTCTGGGGCCAACGTCCTGACTTTC

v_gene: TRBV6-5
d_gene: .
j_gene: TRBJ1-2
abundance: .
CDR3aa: CASSLLPRVVGLGYTF
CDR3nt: TGTGCCAGCAGTTTACTCCCGAGGGTAGTCGGACTTGGCTACACCTTC

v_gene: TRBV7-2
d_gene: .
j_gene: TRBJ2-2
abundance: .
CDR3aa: CASSLALAWSTGELFF
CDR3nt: TGTGCCAGCAGCTTAGCACTAGCATGGTCCACCGGGGAGCTGTTTTTT

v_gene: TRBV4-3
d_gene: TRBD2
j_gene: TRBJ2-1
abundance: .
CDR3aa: CASSQGLAGGQDYNEQFF
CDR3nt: TGCGCCAGCAGCCAGGGACTAGCGGGGGGGCAGGACTACAATGAGCAGTTCTTC

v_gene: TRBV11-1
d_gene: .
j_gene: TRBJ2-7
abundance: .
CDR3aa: CASSFTHNYEQYF
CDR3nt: TGTGCCAGCAGCTTTACCCACAACTACGAGCAGTACTTC

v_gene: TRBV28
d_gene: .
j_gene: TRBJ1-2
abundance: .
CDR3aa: CASMIAGRSYGYTF
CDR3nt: TGTGCCAGCATGATAGCGGGACGGAGTTATGGCTACACCTTC

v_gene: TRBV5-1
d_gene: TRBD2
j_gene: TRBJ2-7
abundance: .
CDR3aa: CASSNPGGEQYF
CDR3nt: TGCGCCAGCAGCAACCCGGGGGGAGAGCAGTACTTC

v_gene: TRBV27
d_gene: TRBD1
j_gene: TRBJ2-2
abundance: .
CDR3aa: CASAPGQGGELFF
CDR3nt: TGTGCCAGCGCACCGGGACAGGGCGGGGAGCTGTTTTTT

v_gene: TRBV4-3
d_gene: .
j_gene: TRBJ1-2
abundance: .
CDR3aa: CASSQDWTESYYGYTF
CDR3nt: TGCGCCAGCAGCCAGGATTGGACAGAAAGTTACTATGGCTACACCTTC

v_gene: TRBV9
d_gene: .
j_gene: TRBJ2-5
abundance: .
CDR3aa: CASSSGGGETQYF
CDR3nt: TGTGCCAGCAGCTCCGGTGGCGGAGAGACCCAGTACTTC

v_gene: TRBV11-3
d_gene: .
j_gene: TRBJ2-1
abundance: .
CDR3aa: CASSLESRGEQFF
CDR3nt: TGTGCCAGCAGCTTAGAGAGCCGGGGTGAGCAGTTCTTC

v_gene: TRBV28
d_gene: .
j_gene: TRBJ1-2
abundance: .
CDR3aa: CASSSPYETGNYGYTF
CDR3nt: TGTGCCAGCAGTTCCCCATACGAGACGGGGAACTATGGCTACACCTTC

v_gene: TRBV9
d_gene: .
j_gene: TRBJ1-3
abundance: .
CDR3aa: CASSVGQGSRGNTIYF
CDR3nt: TGTGCCAGCAGCGTAGGCCAAGGGAGTCGGGGAAACACCATATATTTT

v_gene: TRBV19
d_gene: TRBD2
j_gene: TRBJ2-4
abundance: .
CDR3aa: CASSPSGVRRLDIQYF
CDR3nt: TGTGCCAGTAGTCCTAGCGGGGTCAGAAGGTTGGACATTCAGTACTTC

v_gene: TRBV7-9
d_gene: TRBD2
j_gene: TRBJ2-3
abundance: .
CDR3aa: CASRTGTSPDTQYF
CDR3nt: TGTGCCAGCAGGACCGGGACTAGCCCAGATACGCAGTATTTT

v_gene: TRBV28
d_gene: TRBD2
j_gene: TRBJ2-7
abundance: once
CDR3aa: CASSYGTSIFYEQYF
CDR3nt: TGTGCCAGCAGCTATGGGACTAGCATTTTCTACGAGCAGTACTTC

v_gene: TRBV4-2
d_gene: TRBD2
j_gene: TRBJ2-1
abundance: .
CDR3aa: CASSPGAGGFYNEQFF
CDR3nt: TGTGCCAGCAGCCCTGGAGCGGGGGGATTTTACAATGAGCAGTTCTTC

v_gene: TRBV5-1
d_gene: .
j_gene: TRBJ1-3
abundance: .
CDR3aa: CASSPIPGAVSGNTIYF
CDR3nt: TGCGCCAGCAGCCCCATCCCCGGGGCCGTCTCTGGAAACACCATATATTTT

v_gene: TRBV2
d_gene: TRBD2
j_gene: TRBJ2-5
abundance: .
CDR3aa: CASSVSAGAIQETQYF
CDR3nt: TGTGCCAGCAGTGTTTCAGCGGGGGCCATCCAAGAGACCCAGTACTTC

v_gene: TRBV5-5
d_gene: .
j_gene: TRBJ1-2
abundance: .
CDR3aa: CASSTPIKGNYGYTF
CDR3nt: TGTGCCAGCAGCACACCCATTAAGGGAAACTATGGCTACACCTTC

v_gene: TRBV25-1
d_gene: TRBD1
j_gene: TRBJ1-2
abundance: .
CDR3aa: CASTTGWPYGYTF
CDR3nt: TGTGCCAGTACGACAGGGTGGCCCTATGGCTACACCTTC

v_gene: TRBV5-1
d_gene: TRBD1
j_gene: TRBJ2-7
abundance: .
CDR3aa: CASSYTGDPTYEQYF
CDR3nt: TGCGCCAGCAGCTATACAGGGGACCCGACCTACGAGCAGTACTTC